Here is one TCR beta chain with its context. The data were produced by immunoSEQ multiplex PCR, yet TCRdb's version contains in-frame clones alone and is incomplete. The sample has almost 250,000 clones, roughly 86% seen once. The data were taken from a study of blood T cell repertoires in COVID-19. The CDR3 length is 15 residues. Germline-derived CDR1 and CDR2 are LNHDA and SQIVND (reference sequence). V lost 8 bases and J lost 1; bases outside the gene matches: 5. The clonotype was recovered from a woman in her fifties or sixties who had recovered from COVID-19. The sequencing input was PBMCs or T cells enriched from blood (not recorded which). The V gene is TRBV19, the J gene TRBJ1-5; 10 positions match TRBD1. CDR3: CASGRQGASNQPQHF. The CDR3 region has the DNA TGTGCCAGTGGTCGACAGGGGGCGAGCAATCAGCCCCAGCATTTT. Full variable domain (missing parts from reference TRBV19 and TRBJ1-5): DGGITQSPKYLFRKEGQNVTLSCEQNLNHDAMYWYRQDPGQGLRLIYYSQIVNDFQKGDIAEGYSVSREKKESFPLTVTSAQKNPTAFYLCASGRQGASNQPQHFGDGTRLSIL.